Included here is one T cell receptor (beta chain) sequence, with context. Its specificity is unknown. The junction differs from germline at one of its ends, possibly a read error. The CDR3 spans 13 residues. CDR1 is MNHEY, CDR2 SVGAGI, per germline. The data were obtained in a study of neurological immune-mediated disorders. Findings of the study overall: None of the features examined (clinical or MRI) was associated with the multiple sclerosis repertoire cluster.

PBMCs stored at -80 C, numbering 2 million, were the origin of the unsorted libraries. The cDNA came from 5'RACE with 10-nucleotide random UMIs. TCRdb reanalysed the 5' RACE reads using MiXCR and keeps one entry per CDR3 protein. This sample has about 66,000 distinct CDR3 sequences, with 4.5% to 5.5% found just once. Material for sequencing was PBMCs. The genes are TRBV6-5 and TRBJ1-2; D remains unclear. The clonotype originates from a man aged 25-45 years with multiple sclerosis. CDR3: CASSYKANYGYTF. For the CDR3, the DNA is TGTGCCAGTAGTTACAAGGCTAACTATGGCTACACCTTC.